This TCR beta chain was observed in a study of T cell changes during pregnancy in multiple sclerosis. Produced via immunoSEQ multiplex PCR; TCRdb's table is partial and in-frame only. The data contain under 75,000 clones, more than 85% of them singletons. The CDR3 runs to 13 residues. J was trimmed by 4 bases and V by 6 bases; bases with no gene match: 4. Germline-derived CDR1 and CDR2 are LGHNT and FRNRAP. The receptor's source is a female donor in good health, enrolled as a control in a pregnancy study. J is TRBJ1-2 and V is TRBV12-5, with TRBD1 matching 8 bases. The specimen comprised peripheral blood, sampled in the third trimester of pregnancy. The DNA for the CDR3 is TGTGCTAGTGGGACGGGACAGGCCTATGGCTACACCTTC. It codes for CASGTGQAYGYTF.